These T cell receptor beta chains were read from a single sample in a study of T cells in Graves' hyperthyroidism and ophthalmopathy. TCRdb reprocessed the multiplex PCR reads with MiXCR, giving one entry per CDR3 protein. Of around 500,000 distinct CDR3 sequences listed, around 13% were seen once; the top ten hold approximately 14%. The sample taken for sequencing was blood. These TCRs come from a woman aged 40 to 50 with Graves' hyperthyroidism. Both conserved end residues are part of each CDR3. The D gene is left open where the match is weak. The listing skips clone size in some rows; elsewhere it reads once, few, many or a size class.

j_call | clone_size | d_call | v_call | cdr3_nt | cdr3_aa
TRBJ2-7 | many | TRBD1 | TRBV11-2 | TGTGCCAGCAGCTTAGAGTCAGGGGGTTCCAGCGAGCAGTACTTC | CASSLESGGSSEQYF
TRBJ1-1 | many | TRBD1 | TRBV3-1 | TGTGCCAGCAGCCCGGGACAGACCGCCAGCGCTGAAGCTTTCTTT | CASSPGQTASAEAFF
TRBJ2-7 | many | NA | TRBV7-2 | TGTGCCAGCAGCTTAGCGATGGCAGGCGAGCAGTACTTC | CASSLAMAGEQYF
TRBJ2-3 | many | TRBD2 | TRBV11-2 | TGTGCCAGCAGCTTTGGTAGCGGGACCACAGATACGCAGTATTTT | CASSFGSGTTDTQYF
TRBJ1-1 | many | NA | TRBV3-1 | TGTGCCAGCAGCCAAGAGGCAGGCAGCGTGGAGGCTTTCTTT | CASSQEAGSVEAFF
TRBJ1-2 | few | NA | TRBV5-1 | TGCGCCAGCAGCTTGGACCCCCGAAGTGGCTACACCTTC | CASSLDPRSGYTF
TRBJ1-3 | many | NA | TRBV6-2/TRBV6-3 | TGTGCCAGCAGAGGAACAGGAAACTCTGGAAACACCATATATTTT | CASRGTGNSGNTIYF
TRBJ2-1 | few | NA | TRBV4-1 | TGCGCCAGCAGCCAAGATACGATTCGCGGTGAGCAGTTCTTC | CASSQDTIRGEQFF
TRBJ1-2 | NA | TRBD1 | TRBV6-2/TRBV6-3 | TGTGCCAGCAGACAGACAGGGGAGGGTGGCTACACCTTC | CASRQTGEGGYTF
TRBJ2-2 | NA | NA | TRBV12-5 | TGTGCTAGTGGTTTGGTAGGGTATGGAGGGGAGCTGTTTTTT | CASGLVGYGGELFF
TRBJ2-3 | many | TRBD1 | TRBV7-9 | TGTGCCAGCAGCTTAGCCGGGACAGATACAGATACGCAGTATTTT | CASSLAGTDTDTQYF
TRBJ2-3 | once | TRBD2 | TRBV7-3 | TGTGCCAGCAGCTTAAAGGCTGGAGGACTAGCGGGAGTTGATACGCAGTATTTT | CASSLKAGGLAGVDTQYF
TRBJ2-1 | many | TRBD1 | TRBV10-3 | TGTGCCAGCGGCTCCGGGACAGGGGCTCGGAATGAGCAGTTCTTC | CASGSGTGARNEQFF
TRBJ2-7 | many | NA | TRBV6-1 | TGTGCCAGCAGCCGCGGACTCGCCTACGAGCAGTACTTC | CASSRGLAYEQYF
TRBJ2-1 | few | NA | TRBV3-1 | TGTGCCAGCAGCCAAGGTCGGAGCAATGAGCAGTTCTTC | CASSQGRSNEQFF
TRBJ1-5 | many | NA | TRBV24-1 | TGTGCCACCAGTGATTTGGACAGCAATCAGCCCCAGCATTTT | CATSDLDSNQPQHF
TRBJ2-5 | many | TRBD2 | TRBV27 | TGTGCCAGCAGTTTATCCCTGGGACTACAAGAGACCCAGTACTTC | CASSLSLGLQETQYF
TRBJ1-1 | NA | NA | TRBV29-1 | TGCAGCGTTGATGGGGAAGTATCCACTGAAGCTTTCTTT | CSVDGEVSTEAFF
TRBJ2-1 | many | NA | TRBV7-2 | TGTGCCAGCAGCTTAGTTTTGCGGCTTACCCCGAATGAGCAGTTCTTC | CASSLVLRLTPNEQFF
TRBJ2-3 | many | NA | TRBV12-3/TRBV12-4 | TGTGCCAGCAGTTTAAACCCCCCTAGCACAGATACGCAGTATTTT | CASSLNPPSTDTQYF
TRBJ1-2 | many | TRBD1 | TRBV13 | TGTGCCAGCAGCTTAAGCGGACAGGGGGCAAATGGCTACACCTTC | CASSLSGQGANGYTF
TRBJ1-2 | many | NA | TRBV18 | TGTGCCAGCTCACCCGGACATACGAACTATGGCTACACCTTC | CASSPGHTNYGYTF
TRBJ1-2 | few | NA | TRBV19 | TGTGCCAGTACCTCCACGACGACACCGAACTATGGCTACACCTTC | CASTSTTTPNYGYTF
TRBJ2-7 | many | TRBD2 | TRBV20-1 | TGCAGTGCAATCTTAGCGGGGGACTCCTACGAGCAGTACTTC | CSAILAGDSYEQYF
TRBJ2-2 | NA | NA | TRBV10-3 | TGTGCCATCACCGTGACGAAAGTCGGGACCGGGGAGCTGTTTTTT | CAITVTKVGTGELFF
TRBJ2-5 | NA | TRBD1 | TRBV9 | TGTGCCAGCAGTCAAAGACAGGGGGCAATGGATGAGACCCAGTACTTC | CASSQRQGAMDETQYF
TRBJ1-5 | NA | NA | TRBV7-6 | TGTGCCAGCAGCTTACCCAGTCGGCTAGCGGGAGGGCCCCTGCATTTT | CASSLPSRLAGGPLHF
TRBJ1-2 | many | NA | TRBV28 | TGTGCCAGCAGTACCTACAGAGAGATCTATGGCTACACCTTC | CASSTYREIYGYTF
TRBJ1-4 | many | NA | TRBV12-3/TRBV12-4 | TGTGCCAGCAGTTTAGGAGTTACTAATGAAAAACTGTTTTTT | CASSLGVTNEKLFF
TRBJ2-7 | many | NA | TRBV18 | TGTGCCAGCTCGGGAACAGGGCTCTCCTACGAGCAGTACTTC | CASSGTGLSYEQYF
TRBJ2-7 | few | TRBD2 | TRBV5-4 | TGTGCCAGCAGCTTGGTTGCGGGAGGAGGGGTCGAGCAGTACTTC | CASSLVAGGGVEQYF